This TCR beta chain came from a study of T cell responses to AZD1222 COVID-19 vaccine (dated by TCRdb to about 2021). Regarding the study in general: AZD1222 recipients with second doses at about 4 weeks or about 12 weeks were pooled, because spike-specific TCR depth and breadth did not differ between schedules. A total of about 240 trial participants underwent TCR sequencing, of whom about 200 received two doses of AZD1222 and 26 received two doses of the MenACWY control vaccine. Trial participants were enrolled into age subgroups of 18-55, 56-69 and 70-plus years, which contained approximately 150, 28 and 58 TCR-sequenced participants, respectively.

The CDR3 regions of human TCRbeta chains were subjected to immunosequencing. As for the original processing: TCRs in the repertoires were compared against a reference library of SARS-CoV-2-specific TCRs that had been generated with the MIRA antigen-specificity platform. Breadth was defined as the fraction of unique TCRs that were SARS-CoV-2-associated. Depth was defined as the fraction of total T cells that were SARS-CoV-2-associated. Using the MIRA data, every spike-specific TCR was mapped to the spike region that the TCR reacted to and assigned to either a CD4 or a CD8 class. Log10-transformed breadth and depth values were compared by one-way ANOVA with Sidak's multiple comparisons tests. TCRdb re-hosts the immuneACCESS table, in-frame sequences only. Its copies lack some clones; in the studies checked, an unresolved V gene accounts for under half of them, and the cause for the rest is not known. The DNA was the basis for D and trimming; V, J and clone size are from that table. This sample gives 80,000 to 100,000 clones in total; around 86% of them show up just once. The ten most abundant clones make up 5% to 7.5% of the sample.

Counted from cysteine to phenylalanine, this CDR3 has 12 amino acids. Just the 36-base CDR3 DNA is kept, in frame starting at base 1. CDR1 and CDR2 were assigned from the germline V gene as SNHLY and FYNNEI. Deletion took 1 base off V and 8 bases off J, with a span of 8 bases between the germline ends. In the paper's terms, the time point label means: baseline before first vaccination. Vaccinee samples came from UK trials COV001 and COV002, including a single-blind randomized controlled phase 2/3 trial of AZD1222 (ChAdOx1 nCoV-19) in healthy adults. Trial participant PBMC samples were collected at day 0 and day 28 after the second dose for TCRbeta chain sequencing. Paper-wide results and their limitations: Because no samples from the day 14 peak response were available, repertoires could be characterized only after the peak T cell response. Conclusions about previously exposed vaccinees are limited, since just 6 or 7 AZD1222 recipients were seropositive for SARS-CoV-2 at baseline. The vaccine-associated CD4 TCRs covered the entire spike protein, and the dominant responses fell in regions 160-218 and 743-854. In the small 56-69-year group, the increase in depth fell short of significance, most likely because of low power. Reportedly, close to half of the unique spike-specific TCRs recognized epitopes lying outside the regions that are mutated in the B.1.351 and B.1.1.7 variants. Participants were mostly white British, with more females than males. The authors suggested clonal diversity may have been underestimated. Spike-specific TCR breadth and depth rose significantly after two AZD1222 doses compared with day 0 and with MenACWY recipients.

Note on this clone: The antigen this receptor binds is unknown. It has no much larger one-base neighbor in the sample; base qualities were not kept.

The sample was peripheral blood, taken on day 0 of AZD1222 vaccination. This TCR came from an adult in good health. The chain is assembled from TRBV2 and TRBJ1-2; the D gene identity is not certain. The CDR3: CASSEGSRGYTF. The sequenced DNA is TGTGCCAGCAGTGAAGGGTCGCGAGGCTACACCTTC.